Shown below are 25 T cell receptor beta chains from a single sample sequenced in a study. TCRdb analysed the 5' RACE reads with MiXCR anew, one entry per CDR3 protein. The sample lists roughly 64,000 distinct CDR3 sequences, less than 25% occurring once. The material sequenced was memory CD4+ T cells sorted from a lymph node. Subset of the sample: memory CD4+ T cells, CD4+CD45RO+CD25-. The receptor source for this set is a female donor with breast cancer.

The rearrangement joins TRBV24-1 to TRBJ2-7; TRBD2 is a possible D gene (5 bases). The V gene's germline CDR1 is KGHDR and CDR2 SFDVKD. V was clipped by 9 bases and J by 3 bases, with 14 bases between them. This CDR3 is built from 13 residues. In nucleotides, the CDR3 is TGTGCCACCGTCGGTGGCGGGTACTACGAGCAGTACTTC. Residues: CATVGGGYYEQYF.

Turning to this clonotype: A read error may explain this, as a much larger clone is one base away. The chain recombines TRBV6-6 with TRBJ2-1; D gene unclear. The CDR3 is 13 residues long. The germline V gene encodes CDR1 MNHNY and CDR2 SVGAGI (reference sequence). CDR3: CASRTPIGNERFF. The DNA of the CDR3 is TGTGCCAGCAGAACCCCTATAGGCAATGAGCGGTTCTTC.

There are a few counts of this clonotype. The chain carries TRBV9 and TRBJ1-2; D is undetermined. Looked up from germline, CDR1 is SGDLS and CDR2 is YYNGEE. Trimming left V 0 bases short and J 5 bases short, with 8 bases between. The CDR3 sequence is 13 residues long. The CDR3 here is CASSVGEIYGYTF. CDR3 DNA: TGTGCCAGCAGCGTAGGGGAGATTTATGGCTACACCTTC.

In the case of this clonotype: A read error may explain this, as a much larger clone is one base away. The V call is TRBV20-1, the J call TRBJ2-1, with 12 positions matching TRBD2. Germline V CDR1 and CDR2: DFQATT, SNEGSKA (reference sequence). The CDR3 spans 16 residues. CDR3 region: CSARPGLTSGSRELFF. For the CDR3, the DNA is TGCAGTGCTAGACCGGGTTTGACTAGCGGGAGCAGGGAGCTGTTCTTC.

This clonotype was counted ten times or more. The CDR3: CASSYDRGGGYTF. The DNA of the CDR3 is TGTGCCAGCAGTTACGACAGGGGAGGGGGCTACACCTTC. This chain links TRBV6-5 with TRBJ1-2; 8 bases are a match to TRBD1. Germline CDR1 is MNHEY and CDR2 is SVGAGI. With V trimmed by 2 bases and J by 8 bases, 4 bases remained unmatched. CDR3 length: 13 amino acids.

This sequence joins TRBV5-1 and TRBJ2-2; maybe TRBD2 (5 bases). Trimming pared 4 bases from V and 5 bases from J, leaving 12 bases between. The germline V gene has CDR1 SGHRS and CDR2 YFSETQ. The CDR3 length is 14 residues. The CDR3 sequence: CASSPDSSTGELFF. The CDR3 coding sequence is TGCGCCAGCAGCCCGGACTCCTCAACCGGGGAGCTGTTTTTT.

This clonotype has a count of ten or more. The genes are TRBV12-3 or TRBV12-4 and TRBJ1-2; 11 bases are shared with TRBD1. This CDR3 is 15 amino acids long. The V gene end was trimmed by 6 bases and the J gene end by 8 bases; junction bases not matched to a gene: 11. CDR3 residues: CASSMSMGQGVGYTF. In DNA form, the CDR3 reads TGTGCCAGCAGCATGAGTATGGGACAGGGGGTCGGCTACACCTTC.

V is TRBV12-3 or TRBV12-4 and J is TRBJ2-2, with a tentative D call TRBD1 (7 bases). The CDR3 spans 16 residues. The ends were cut back, 6 bases at V and 4 bases at J, with 18 bases in the middle. The CDR3 loop reads CASSRQTGRGTGELFF. CDR3 DNA sequence: TGTGCCAGCAGCCGCCAGACAGGGCGGGGCACCGGGGAGCTGTTTTTT.

The chain has TRBV6-2 or TRBV6-3 and TRBJ2-2; TRBD2 agrees at 9 bases. The V gene's germline CDR1 is MNHEY and CDR2 SVGEGT. Trimming at V came to 5 bases and at J to 4 bases, leaving 11 bases not matched to a gene. The CDR3 extends over 17 amino acids. This chain's CDR3 is CASSLSGRTVITGELFF. The CDR3 nucleotides are TGTGCCAGCAGTCTCAGCGGGAGGACTGTTATCACCGGGGAGCTGTTTTTT.

V usage is TRBV5-4 and J usage is TRBJ1-5; a possible D gene is TRBD1 (5 bases). V lost 2 bases and J 6 bases, leaving 12 bases between the germline ends. This CDR3 is 14 amino acids long. The germline CDR1 and CDR2 sequences are SGHNT and YYREEE (reference sequence). Here the CDR3 reads CASSFNGAGQPQHF. For the CDR3, the DNA is TGTGCCAGCAGCTTTAACGGGGCCGGTCAGCCCCAGCATTTT.

The chain uses TRBV7-9 and TRBJ2-6; TRBD2 is a possible D gene (5 bases). CDR1 and CDR2 from the germline V gene are SEHNR and FQNEAQ (reference sequence). The V and J ends lost 7 bases and 0 bases respectively, with 13 bases between them. This CDR3 contains 16 residues. CDR3 DNA: TGTGCCAGCACGCCTAGAGGGCACTCTGGGGCCAACGTCCTGACTTTC. Its protein is CASTPRGHSGANVLTF.

This clonotype was seen more than once but under ten times. The gene calls are TRBV5-1 and TRBJ2-7; no reliable D call. Germline lookup yields CDR1 SGHRS and CDR2 YFSETQ. The CDR3 spans 13 residues. Trimming shortened V by 5 bases and J by 1 base, and 10 bases separated the two germline ends. CDR3 in DNA: TGCGCCAGCAGAGAAGGGATGTCCTACGAGCAGTACTTC. Its protein product is CASREGMSYEQYF.

This clonotype has just a few counts. CDR3 in amino acids: CASSTREQETQYF. The CDR3 region has the DNA TGTGCCAGCAGCACCCGGGAGCAAGAGACCCAGTACTTC. J is TRBJ2-5 and V is TRBV7-2, with D maybe TRBD2 (6 bases). The germline V gene encodes CDR1 SGHTA and CDR2 FQGNSA. This CDR3 is built from 13 residues. V lost 5 bases and J 2 bases, leaving 9 bases between the germline ends.

This clonotype was observed a single time. The gene calls are TRBV4-1 and TRBJ1-2; D not certain. The CDR3 loop spans 12 amino acids. V was trimmed by 1 base and J by 2 bases, leaving 2 bases between them. The V gene's germline CDR1 is MGHRA and CDR2 YSYEKL. CDR3 residues: CASSQGNYGYTF. The CDR3 DNA is TGCGCCAGCAGCCAAGGGAACTATGGCTACACCTTC.

This chain links TRBV7-9 with TRBJ1-1, with D possibly being TRBD1 (6 bases). The CDR3 loop spans 16 amino acids. The germline V gene encodes CDR1 SEHNR and CDR2 FQNEAQ (reference sequence). V was shortened by 5 bases and J by 6 bases, with 22 bases between the two germline ends. The CDR3 protein is CASSPRPGRGRAEAFF. The CDR3 DNA reads TGTGCCAGCAGCCCACGTCCAGGCCGGGGGCGTGCTGAAGCTTTCTTT.

The chain recombines TRBV7-8 with TRBJ1-2; TRBD1 might be the D (5 bases). Trimming pared 5 bases from V and 8 bases from J, leaving 12 bases between. CDR3 length: 12 amino acids. The germline CDR1 and CDR2 sequences are SGHVS and FQNEAQ. The CDR3 region has the DNA TGTGCCAGCAGCACGACAGAAGGAGGCTACACCTTC. It codes for CASSTTEGGYTF.

V usage is TRBV18 and J usage is TRBJ1-1; D gene uncertain. CDR3 length equals 16 residues. Germline-derived CDR1 and CDR2 are KGHSH and LQKENI. V was shortened by 0 bases and J by 4 bases, with 15 bases between the two germline ends. DNA for the CDR3: TGTGCCAGCTCACCACCCTCTCGGGGTAGTGGCACTGAAGCTTTCTTT. It yields the protein CASSPPSRGSGTEAFF. Together with reference TRBV18 and TRBJ1-1, the CDR3 gives the full variable domain: NAGVMQNPRHLVRRRGQEARLRCSPMKGHSHVYWYRQLPEEGLKFMVYLQKENIIDESGMPKERFSAEFPKEGPSILRIQQVVRGDSAAYFCASSPPSRGSGTEAFFGQGTRLTVV.

This clonotype was observed at least ten times. The chain links TRBV10-3 to TRBJ2-3; 10 bases match TRBD2. The V segment lost 4 bases and the J segment 3 bases; nucleotides outside the gene matches: 1. The germline gives CDR1 ENHRY, CDR2 SYGVKD. This CDR3 region has 14 residues. The CDR3 DNA reads TGTGCCATCAGTGGGACTAGCGGTACAGATACGCAGTATTTT. Its translation: CAISGTSGTDTQYF.

V usage is TRBV6-2 or TRBV6-3 and J usage is TRBJ1-5; 7 bases match TRBD1. The CDR3 totals 14 residues. The V segment lost 10 bases and the J segment 2 bases; nucleotides outside the gene matches: 8. The germline CDR1 and CDR2 sequences are MNHEY and SVGEGT. CDR3 residues: CATVGGSGNQPQHF. The CDR3 DNA is TGTGCCACCGTAGGGGGCAGTGGCAATCAGCCCCAGCATTTT.

This clonotype was recorded at least ten times. The rearrangement links TRBV5-1 to TRBJ2-5, with 9 bases that match TRBD2. J was trimmed by 4 bases and V by 5 bases; bases with no gene match: 3. The CDR3 length is 13 residues. CDR1 is SGHRS and CDR2 is YFSETQ in the germline V gene. The CDR3 sequence is CASRPAGGETQYF. CDR3 nucleotides: TGCGCCAGCAGACCAGCGGGAGGAGAGACCCAGTACTTC. Drawing the rest from reference TRBV5-1 and TRBJ2-5, the complete variable domain is KAGVTQTPRYLIKTRGQQVTLSCSPISGHRSVSWYQQTPGQGLQFLFEYFSETQRNKGNFPGRFSGRQFSNSRSEMNVSTLELGDSALYLCASRPAGGETQYFGPGTRLLVL.

The genes are TRBV19 and TRBJ1-5, with 8 bases lining up with TRBD1. The CDR3 length is 15 residues. The trim removed 5 bases at V and 4 bases at J, leaving 7 bases unmatched. CDR1 LNHDA and CDR2 SQIVND come from the germline V gene (reference sequence). CDR3 loop: CASSVTGTGNQPQHF. The CDR3 DNA is TGTGCCAGTAGTGTGACAGGGACAGGTAATCAGCCCCAGCATTTT.

This sequence joins TRBV5-5 and TRBJ1-3; no definite D call. V lost 3 bases and J 3 bases, leaving 10 bases between the germline ends. The CDR3 loop spans 14 amino acids. Germline V CDR1 and CDR2: SGHKS, YYEKEE (reference sequence). The CDR3 bases are TGTGCCAGCAGCTCATCGGGCAGTGGAAACACCATATATTTT. Amino acids: CASSSSGSGNTIYF.

This chain joins TRBV7-6 and TRBJ2-1; 11 bases map to TRBD2. CDR1 SGHVS and CDR2 FNYEAQ come from the germline V gene. Trimming took 5 bases from V and 8 from J; bases not matched to a gene: 5. There are 14 residues in the CDR3. CDR3 nucleotides: TGTGCCAGCAGCAGAACTAGCGGGAGTTATGAGCAGTTCTTC. Translating gives CASSRTSGSYEQFF. Full variable domain (rest looked up from reference TRBV7-6 and TRBJ2-1): GAGVSQSPRYKVTKRGQDVALRCDPISGHVSLYWYRQALGQGPEFLTYFNYEAQQDKSGLPNDRFSAERPEGSISTLTIQRTEQRDSAMYRCASSRTSGSYEQFFGPGTRLTVL.

The chain couples TRBV12-3 or TRBV12-4 to TRBJ1-1, with no clear D. CDR3 length equals 14 residues. The germline V and J ends were trimmed by 8 bases and 0 bases, with 13 bases remaining between them. In DNA, the CDR3 is TGTGCCAGCCGTGCCGGGATGATGAACACTGAAGCTTTCTTT. Encoded protein: CASRAGMMNTEAFF.

In its sample, this clonotype was seen once. In nucleotides, the CDR3 is TGTGCCAGCAGCCTAACTCGAGGACAGGGGGCTACTGAAGCTTTCTTT. Its translation: CASSLTRGQGATEAFF. V and J are TRBV3-1 and TRBJ1-1; 11 bases line up with TRBD1. The CDR3 runs to 16 residues. V lost 4 bases, J lost 5 bases, and 9 bases stayed unmatched. Per the germline V gene, CDR1 is LGHDT and CDR2 is YNNKEL (reference sequence).